The text below deals with one T cell receptor (beta chain). Its antigen is still unknown. A multiplex PCR was run with 60 Vbeta primers and 13 Jbeta primers. Repertoires were generated with immunoSEQ multiplex PCR, while TCRdb's copy carries only in-frame clones and drops some. Of some 200,000 clones in the sample, 79% are singletons; the top ten hold approximately 1.5%. The length of the CDR3 is 14 residues. V lost 3 bases to trimming and J lost 4 bases, with 12 bases between them. CDR1 and CDR2 (germline): MNHEY, SMNVEV (reference sequence). Every donor was a healthy person donating bone marrow. This sample was taken from a study of cytomegalovirus exposure and HLA in healthy donors. Whole-study results and caveats: Cytomegalovirus-associated status was assigned to about 180 TCR beta chains. The authors considered a cluster of highly shared sequence variants likely to be a sequencing artifact.

This TCR derives from a girl between 10 and 17 years old in good health and CMV-seropositive. V and J are TRBV27 and TRBJ1-1, with D possibly TRBD1 on 5 matching bases. Sequencing was performed on PBMCs. The CDR3 region has the DNA TGTGCCAGCAGTTTTGCGGGGCTAGGCACTGAAGCTTTCTTT. It yields the protein CASSFAGLGTEAFF.